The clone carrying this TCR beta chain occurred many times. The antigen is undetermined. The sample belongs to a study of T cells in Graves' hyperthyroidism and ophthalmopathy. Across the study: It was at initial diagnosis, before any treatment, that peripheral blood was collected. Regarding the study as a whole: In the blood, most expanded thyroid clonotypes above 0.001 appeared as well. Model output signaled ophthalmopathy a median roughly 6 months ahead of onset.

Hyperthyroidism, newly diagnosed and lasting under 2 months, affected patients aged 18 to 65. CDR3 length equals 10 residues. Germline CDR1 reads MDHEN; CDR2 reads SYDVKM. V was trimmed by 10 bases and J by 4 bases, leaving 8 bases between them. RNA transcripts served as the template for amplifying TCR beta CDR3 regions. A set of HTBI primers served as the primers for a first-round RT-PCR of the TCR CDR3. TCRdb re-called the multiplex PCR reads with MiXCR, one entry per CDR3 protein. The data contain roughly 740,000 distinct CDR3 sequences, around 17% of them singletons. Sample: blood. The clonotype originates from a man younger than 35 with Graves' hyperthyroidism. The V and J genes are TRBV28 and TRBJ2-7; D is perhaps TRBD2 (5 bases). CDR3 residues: CATGEYEQYF. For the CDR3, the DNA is TGTGCCACCGGGGAGTACGAGCAGTACTTC. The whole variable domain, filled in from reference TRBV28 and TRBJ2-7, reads DVKVTQSSRYLVKRTGEKVFLECVQDMDHENMFWYRQDPGLGLRLIYFSYDVKMKEKGDIPEGYSVSREKKERFSLILESASTNQTSMYLCATGEYEQYFGPGTRLTVT.